The 27 T cell receptor beta chains given below trace back to one sample, sequenced in a study of shared clonotypes between healthy human individuals. Profiled with immunoSEQ multiplex PCR; TCRdb holds only in-frame clones, not every one. The table has more than 2,000,000 clones, about 92% seen once. The sequenced material came from naive CD4+ T cells from PBMCs. The sample's subset: CD45RA+ positively selected. Receptors originate from a man in his late teens or twenties in good health. Some clones in this sample may be carry-over from other donors' samples.

Concerning this clone: The identical CDR3 is also encoded by other nucleotide sequences in the sample. The CDR3 region has the DNA TGCGCCAGCAGCTTGTCCGGGTACTCCTACAATGAGCAGTTCTTC. Its protein is CASSLSGYSYNEQFF. The chain uses TRBV5-1 and TRBJ2-1; unclear D gene. Germline lookup yields CDR1 SGHRS and CDR2 YFSETQ. The CDR3 sequence is 15 residues long. Trimming cost V 1 base and J 0 bases, with 8 bases left between them. The variable domain in full, with the rest retrieved from reference TRBV5-1 and TRBJ2-1, is KAGVTQTPRYLIKTRGQQVTLSCSPISGHRSVSWYQQTPGQGLQFLFEYFSETQRNKGNFPGRFSGRQFSNSRSEMNVSTLELGDSALYLCASSLSGYSYNEQFFGPGTRLTVL.

The chain is built from TRBV2 and TRBJ2-1; 10 bases are a match to TRBD2. V trimming: 3 bases; J trimming: 8 bases; junction bases outside the gene matches: 7. The CDR3 has 15 amino acids. Germline-derived CDR1 and CDR2 are SNHLY and FYNNEI. CDR3 sequence: CASSDSSGSFYEQFF. The CDR3 DNA reads TGTGCCAGCAGTGACTCTAGCGGGAGCTTCTATGAGCAGTTCTTC.

The chain has TRBV6-1 and TRBJ2-7; 12 positions match TRBD2. J was trimmed by 4 bases and V by 6 bases; bases with no gene match: 4. Germline loops: CDR1 MNHNS, CDR2 SASEGT. This CDR3 comprises 14 residues. For the CDR3, the DNA is TGTGCCAGCAGCCGACTAGCGGGAGAGTACGAGCAGTACTTC. Encoded protein: CASSRLAGEYEQYF.

This clone came up a few times. This CDR3 is also generated by other DNA sequences in the sample. The rearrangement links TRBV5-1 to TRBJ2-7, with D perhaps matching TRBD1 (5 bases). Germline V lookup: CDR1 SGHRS, CDR2 YFSETQ. The CDR3 covers 13 residues. V lost 0 bases and J lost 3, with 7 bases in between. In DNA form, the CDR3 reads TGCGCCAGCAGCTTGGAGGGGAACTACGAGCAGTACTTC. Its translation: CASSLEGNYEQYF.

V usage is TRBV28 and J usage is TRBJ2-2; 8 bases agree with TRBD1. The CDR3 totals 14 residues. V lost 8 bases, J lost 4 bases, and 6 bases stayed unmatched. Germline assignment: CDR1 MDHEN and CDR2 SYDVKM. CDR3 amino acids: CASLRQGFTGELFF. CDR3 DNA: TGTGCCAGCTTGCGACAGGGGTTCACCGGGGAGCTGTTTTTT.

The count of this clone is one. The genes are TRBV7-3 and TRBJ1-2; 8 nucleotides align to TRBD1. V lost 4 bases and J lost 1; bases outside the gene matches: 2. CDR1 and CDR2 (germline): SGHTA, FQGTGA. The CDR3 spans 14 residues. CDR3 bases: TGTGCCAGCAGCTCGACAGGGGATAACTATGGCTACACCTTC. Encoded protein: CASSSTGDNYGYTF.

The chain combines TRBV5-4 with TRBJ1-2, with D possibly matching TRBD1 (5 bases). Germline V lookup: CDR1 SGHNT, CDR2 YYREEE (reference sequence). Trimming shortened V by 4 bases and J by 8 bases, and 21 bases separated the two germline ends. The CDR3 runs 15 residues. CDR3 in DNA: TGTGCCAGCAGCCCAAGGACGGTTTTGACAGAAGGCTACACCTTC. It translates to CASSPRTVLTEGYTF. The whole variable domain, filled in from reference TRBV5-4 and TRBJ1-2, reads ETGVTQSPTHLIKTRGQQVTLRCSSQSGHNTVSWYQQALGQGPQFIFQYYREEENGRGNFPPRFSGLQFPNYSSELNVNALELDDSALYLCASSPRTVLTEGYTFGSGTRLTVV.

For this clone: In the same sample, other DNA sequences code for this CDR3. This chain uses TRBV28 with TRBJ2-7; unclear D gene. From germline, CDR1 is MDHEN and CDR2 SYDVKM. CDR3 size: 14 residues. The V and J ends lost 2 bases and 0 bases respectively, with 8 bases between them. The CDR3 DNA reads TGTGCCAGCAGTTTAGGGCAGAACTCCTACGAGCAGTACTTC. It encodes CASSLGQNSYEQYF.

A single count supports this clone. This chain connects TRBV9 to TRBJ2-1; 12 bases are shared with TRBD2. Per the germline V gene, CDR1 is SGDLS and CDR2 is YYNGEE. J lost 8 bases, V lost 0 bases, and 12 bases had no gene match. The CDR3 spans 18 residues. CDR3 nucleotides: TGTGCCAGCAGCGTAGGGGCTAGCGGGAGGGCTATGAGCGATGAGCAGTTCTTC. Its translation is CASSVGASGRAMSDEQFF.

Worth noting for this clone: The same CDR3 can be traced to other DNA sequences in this sample. V is TRBV18 and J is TRBJ1-3; D is unresolved. Trimming pared 3 bases from V and 2 bases from J, leaving 5 bases between. Germline V gene lookup returns CDR1 KGHSH and CDR2 LQKENI. The length of the CDR3 is 13 residues. CDR3 amino acids: CASSPGAGNTIYF. The CDR3 region has the DNA TGTGCCAGCTCACCGGGAGCTGGAAACACCATATATTTT.

This rearrangement joins TRBV27 to TRBJ2-2; D unclear. V gave up 5 bases and J gave up 4 bases, with 5 bases separating them. The CDR3 totals 12 residues. Germline CDR1 and CDR2: MNHEY and SMNVEV (reference sequence). CDR3 DNA sequence: TGTGCCAGCAGTACAGCCACCGGGGAGCTGTTTTTT. This gives the protein CASSTATGELFF.

As to this clone: Other DNA sequences in the sample encode the same CDR3. The chain is built from TRBV7-2 and TRBJ2-6, with D unclear. This CDR3 is 13 amino acids long. V was trimmed by 3 bases and J by 1 base, leaving 1 base between them. Per the germline V gene, CDR1 is SGHTA and CDR2 is FQGNSA. This CDR3 reads CASSFSGANVLTF. DNA for the CDR3: TGTGCCAGCAGCTTTTCTGGGGCCAACGTCCTGACTTTC.

The chain employs TRBV18 and TRBJ1-2; the match to TRBD1 covers 7 bases. Germline CDR1 reads KGHSH; CDR2 reads LQKENI. The CDR3 runs 15 residues. Trimming at V came to 4 bases and at J to 8 bases, leaving 13 bases not matched to a gene. The CDR3 DNA is TGTGCCAGCTCACGAACCGGGACAGAAGTAAGAGGCTACACCTTC. Amino acid sequence: CASSRTGTEVRGYTF.

V is TRBV25-1 and J is TRBJ2-7; D could derive from TRBD1 or TRBD2 (5 bases each). Looked up from germline, CDR1 is MGHDK and CDR2 is SYGVNS. This CDR3 region has 14 residues. The ends were cut back, 6 bases at V and 3 bases at J, with 15 bases in the middle. The CDR3 nucleotides are TGTGCCAGCAGCCTCGGGGCTCTAGGCTACGAGCAGTACTTC. Its translation is CASSLGALGYEQYF.

The chain couples TRBV6-1 to TRBJ2-5, with TRBD1 matching over 8 bases. This CDR3 spans 15 amino acids. CDR1 is MNHNS, CDR2 SASEGT, per germline. V trimming: 9 bases; J trimming: 5 bases; junction bases outside the gene matches: 14. CDR3 residues: CASTSGRGRRETQYF. The CDR3 DNA follows: TGTGCCAGTACCTCTGGCAGGGGGCGCCGGGAGACCCAGTACTTC.

This clone came up once. This chain links TRBV5-1 with TRBJ2-3; TRBD1 matches 10 bases. The V segment lost 0 bases and the J segment 2 bases; nucleotides outside the gene matches: 6. The CDR3 runs to 17 residues. CDR1 and CDR2 (germline): SGHRS, YFSETQ. The DNA of the CDR3 is TGCGCCAGCAGCTTGGGCCCTCGACAGGGGGCCACAGATACGCAGTATTTT. Its translation is CASSLGPRQGATDTQYF.

The chain couples TRBV4-2 to TRBJ2-6; D could derive from TRBD1 or TRBD2 (6 bases each). The ends were cut back, 2 bases at V and 1 base at J, with 15 bases in the middle. The CDR3 covers 18 residues. Per germline, CDR1 LGHNA and CDR2 YNFKEQ. CDR3 region: CASSQIGGRESGANVLTF. The CDR3 nucleotides read TGTGCCAGCAGCCAAATTGGGGGGCGGGAATCTGGGGCCAACGTCCTGACTTTC.

The chain has TRBV7-2 and TRBJ2-3; TRBD2 is a possible D gene (6 bases). Germline lookup yields CDR1 SGHTA and CDR2 FQGNSA. There are 15 residues in the CDR3. V was shortened by 6 bases and J by 2 bases, with 15 bases between the two germline ends. The CDR3 coding sequence is TGTGCCAGCAGTTCAAACGGGAGCCCCACAGATACGCAGTATTTT. It translates to CASSSNGSPTDTQYF.

A remark on this clone: Different DNA sequences within this sample yield the same CDR3. The V gene is TRBV9, the J gene TRBJ2-7, with 10 bases matching TRBD2. The CDR3 contains 14 residues. The junction had 0 bases not matched to a gene; V was cut back by 0 bases and J by 3 bases. Germline-derived CDR1 and CDR2 are SGDLS and YYNGEE. The CDR3 sequence: CASSVVAGGYEQYF. CDR3 nucleotides: TGTGCCAGCAGCGTAGTAGCGGGAGGCTACGAGCAGTACTTC.

This chain connects TRBV5-1 to TRBJ1-1; D uncertain. Trimming shortened V by 0 bases and J by 1 base, and 10 bases separated the two germline ends. The CDR3 covers 15 residues. CDR1 SGHRS and CDR2 YFSETQ come from the germline V gene. The DNA for the CDR3 is TGCGCCAGCAGCTTGGAAGGCTCAAAGAACACTGAAGCTTTCTTT. This encodes CASSLEGSKNTEAFF.

The chain carries TRBV25-1 and TRBJ2-2; D might be TRBD2 (5 bases). The CDR3 is made up of 15 amino acids. The V and J ends lost 3 bases and 7 bases respectively, with 15 bases between them. From germline, CDR1 is MGHDK and CDR2 SYGVNS. CDR3 sequence: CASSDLWRANGELFF. The CDR3 DNA sequence: TGTGCCAGCAGTGACCTCTGGCGGGCCAACGGGGAGCTGTTTTTT.

The V gene is TRBV14, the J gene TRBJ1-4; no clear D. The V end was cut by 0 bases, the J end by 3 bases, with 11 bases between. The CDR3 runs 16 residues. CDR1 is SGHDN, CDR2 FVKESK, per germline. CDR3 loop: CASSQDPGIANEKLFF. DNA of the CDR3: TGTGCCAGCAGCCAAGATCCGGGGATCGCTAATGAAAAACTGTTTTTT. Based on the CDR3 plus reference TRBV14 and TRBJ1-4, the full variable domain is EAGVTQFPSHSVIEKGQTVTLRCDPISGHDNLYWYRRVMGKEIKFLLHFVKESKQDESGMPNNRFLAERTGGTYSTLKVQPAELEDSGVYFCASSQDPGIANEKLFFGSGTQLSVL.

The CDR3 sequence: CASSLRFLDEQYF. The CDR3, as DNA: TGTGCCAGCAGTTTAAGGTTTTTGGACGAGCAGTACTTC. The chain couples TRBV28 to TRBJ2-7; D gene ambiguous. V lost 2 bases and J lost 5, with 10 bases in between. Looked up from germline, CDR1 is MDHEN and CDR2 is SYDVKM. The CDR3 has 13 residues.

This chain connects TRBV5-1 to TRBJ2-1; D is unresolved. Germline V gives CDR1 SGHRS, CDR2 YFSETQ. V lost 0 bases and J 0 bases, leaving 10 bases between the germline ends. The length of the CDR3 is 16 residues. CDR3 nucleotides: TGCGCCAGCAGCTTGGCACATTCGAGCTCCTACAATGAGCAGTTCTTC. Protein sequence: CASSLAHSSSYNEQFF. Looking up the rest from reference TRBV5-1 and TRBJ2-1 gives the full variable domain: KAGVTQTPRYLIKTRGQQVTLSCSPISGHRSVSWYQQTPGQGLQFLFEYFSETQRNKGNFPGRFSGRQFSNSRSEMNVSTLELGDSALYLCASSLAHSSSYNEQFFGPGTRLTVL.

This chain joins TRBV30 and TRBJ2-1, with D perhaps TRBD1 (5 bases). Trimming shortened V by 3 bases and J by 4 bases, and 7 bases separated the two germline ends. CDR3 size: 12 residues. Germline V gene sequence: CDR1 GTSNPN, CDR2 SVGIG (reference sequence). In nucleotides, the CDR3 is TGTGCCTGGAGGGGGCCGTACAATGAGCAGTTCTTC. Its protein is CAWRGPYNEQFF.

The chain links TRBV5-3 to TRBJ1-5; D unresolved. TRBV5-3 is marked as an open reading frame, function uncertain. V dropped 3 bases and J dropped 4 bases, with 11 bases sitting between them. The CDR3 spans 14 residues. The CDR3 region has the DNA TGTGCCAGAAGCTGCCCGGACGGGAATCAGCCCCAGCATTTT. It specifies CARSCPDGNQPQHF.

The chain recombines TRBV19 with TRBJ2-1, with D maybe TRBD1 (5 bases). V lost 3 bases to trimming and J lost 0 bases, with 9 bases between them. Germline V gene lookup returns CDR1 LNHDA and CDR2 SQIVND (reference sequence). This CDR3 has 15 residues. For the CDR3, the DNA is TGTGCCAGTAGTATCAGGGTTAGCTCCTACAATGAGCAGTTCTTC. It codes for CASSIRVSSYNEQFF. The complete variable domain, with remaining parts taken from reference TRBV19 and TRBJ2-1, reads DGGITQSPKYLFRKEGQNVTLSCEQNLNHDAMYWYRQDPGQGLRLIYYSQIVNDFQKGDIAEGYSVSREKKESFPLTVTSAQKNPTAFYLCASSIRVSSYNEQFFGPGTRLTVL.